This entry concerns a single T cell receptor beta chain. The data stem from a study of shared clonotypes between healthy human individuals. The assay was immunoSEQ multiplex PCR, and TCRdb's table has in-frame clones only and misses some. This sample has 650,000 to 800,000 clones, with roughly 72% found just once. Material: memory CD4+ T cells sorted from blood. Sample subset: CD45RA-negative fraction. The sequence was obtained from a woman between 25 and 40 years old in good health.

As DNA, the CDR3 is TGTGCCAGCAGCGGACAACAGACAGGGGGCTATGGCTACACCTTC. This codes for CASSGQQTGGYGYTF. This chain links TRBV4-2 with TRBJ1-2; 9 bases align to TRBD1. V lost 5 bases to trimming and J lost 4 bases; unmatched junction nucleotides: 8. The V gene's germline CDR1 is LGHNA and CDR2 YNFKEQ. The CDR3 consists of 15 residues.